The 32 T cell receptor beta chains in this list originate from one sample, sequenced in a study of response to subunit inactivated influenza vaccine. TCRdb re-called the RT-PCR reads with MiXCR, one entry per CDR3 protein. The sample yields hundreds of thousands of distinct CDR3 sequences, roughly 10% seen once. These data were also reused for a study on T cells expressing NK-cell markers. That work adds: What made the TCR beta cDNA was 5'RACE template switching with UMIs.

The sequencing used PBMCs from blood, collected on the day of vaccination. The receptors shown here come from a man over 45 who received an inactivated influenza vaccine.

This clonotype was detected a few times. The chain employs TRBV12-3 or TRBV12-4 and TRBJ2-1, with a possible D match to TRBD2 (5 bases). CDR3 length: 15 residues. V lost 1 base and J lost 5, with 12 bases in between. CDR3 in DNA: TGTGCCAGCAGTTTAGAGTGGGAGTCCAACAATGAGCAGTTCTTC. Translation gives CASSLEWESNNEQFF.

This clonotype has more than one count but fewer than ten. The V gene is TRBV7-2, the J gene TRBJ2-4, with D possibly matching TRBD1 (6 bases). The CDR3 has 16 residues. Between the trimmed V and J ends, which lost 3 bases and 1 base, there was a span of 13 bases. Germline V CDR1 and CDR2: SGHTA, FQGNSA. This CDR3 is CASSLDSAVAKNIQYF. CDR3 in DNA: TGTGCCAGCAGCTTGGACAGTGCTGTCGCCAAAAACATTCAGTACTTC.

V and J are TRBV25-1 and TRBJ2-1, with 7 nucleotides matching TRBD2. CDR1 is MGHDK, CDR2 SYGVNS, per germline. The J segment lost 2 bases and the V segment lost 4 bases, leaving 8 bases of the junction unmatched. The CDR3 totals 16 residues. The CDR3 bases are TGTGCCAGCAGTGTACTCACTAGCGAGACCTACAATGAGCAGTTCTTC. Protein: CASSVLTSETYNEQFF.

This clonotype appeared a few times. J is TRBJ1-1 and V is TRBV5-1; D is possibly TRBD1 (5 bases). Per the germline V gene, CDR1 is SGHRS and CDR2 is YFSETQ. This CDR3 comprises 16 residues. Trimming left V 0 bases short and J 0 bases short, with 12 bases between. The CDR3 DNA reads TGCGCCAGCAGCTTGGGCCACACAGGACTGAACACTGAAGCTTTCTTT. Its translation: CASSLGHTGLNTEAFF.

This clonotype was found many times. V gene TRBV12-3 or TRBV12-4 combines with J gene TRBJ2-2, with 9 bases lining up with TRBD2. The V segment lost 6 bases and the J segment 0 bases; nucleotides outside the gene matches: 5. The CDR3 consists of 16 residues. For the CDR3, the DNA is TGTGCCAGCAGCTTAAGCGGGGGGCCGAACACCGGGGAGCTGTTTTTT. Residues: CASSLSGGPNTGELFF.

This clonotype turned up a few times. The chain employs TRBV9 and TRBJ2-1; 7 bases are a match to TRBD1. Trimming took 3 bases from V and 1 from J; bases not matched to a gene: 13. The CDR3 is made up of 18 amino acids. Germline CDR1 SGDLS, CDR2 YYNGEE. DNA for the CDR3: TGTGCCAGCAGCGCCCGACAGGGCCCTAGGGGTTCCTACAATGAGCAGTTCTTC. Its translation is CASSARQGPRGSYNEQFF.

This clonotype was picked up a small number of times. V is TRBV20-1 and J is TRBJ2-7; unclear D gene. Per the germline V gene, CDR1 is DFQATT and CDR2 is SNEGSKA (reference sequence). The V end was cut by 4 bases, the J end by 2 bases, with 15 bases between. The CDR3 extends over 14 amino acids. The CDR3 nucleotides read TGCAGTGCTAACCCGCCCACCCACGCCTACGAGCAGTACTTC. This gives the protein CSANPPTHAYEQYF.

The V and J genes are TRBV28 and TRBJ1-1, with D uncertain. V dropped 3 bases and J dropped 2 bases, with 7 bases sitting between them. Germline CDR1 MDHEN, CDR2 SYDVKM. The CDR3 sequence is 13 residues long. CDR3 protein: CASSLNSNTEAFF. In nucleotides, the CDR3 is TGTGCCAGCAGTTTGAACAGCAACACTGAAGCTTTCTTT. Supplemented by reference TRBV28 and TRBJ1-1, the full variable domain reads DVKVTQSSRYLVKRTGEKVFLECVQDMDHENMFWYRQDPGLGLRLIYFSYDVKMKEKGDIPEGYSVSREKKERFSLILESASTNQTSMYLCASSLNSNTEAFFGQGTRLTVV.

This clonotype was observed many times. The rearrangement links TRBV7-9 to TRBJ2-3, with D possibly being TRBD2 (7 bases). V shed 3 bases and J shed 5 bases, with 15 bases lying between them. This CDR3 spans 15 amino acids. Germline V gives CDR1 SEHNR, CDR2 FQNEAQ (reference sequence). The CDR3 sequence is CASSLRAGTRDTQYF. The CDR3, as DNA: TGTGCCAGCAGCTTGAGAGCGGGGACACGAGATACGCAGTATTTT.

The CDR3 loop reads CASRKQDNEQYF. The CDR3 DNA is TGTGCCAGCAGAAAACAGGACAACGAGCAGTACTTC. V usage is TRBV6-6 and J usage is TRBJ2-7; a possible D gene is TRBD1 (5 bases). The V end was cut by 6 bases, the J end by 5 bases, with 11 bases between. The CDR3 consists of 12 residues. The germline V gene encodes CDR1 MNHNY and CDR2 SVGAGI (reference sequence).

V and J are TRBV7-2 and TRBJ2-5; TRBD1 might be the D (7 bases). Germline CDR1 SGHTA, CDR2 FQGNSA. The V and J ends lost 4 bases and 5 bases respectively, with 17 bases between them. The CDR3 totals 15 residues. The CDR3 protein is CASSSTGRRSETQYF. The CDR3 region has the DNA TGTGCCAGCAGCTCGACAGGGAGGAGATCGGAGACCCAGTACTTC. The full variable domain, with the rest looked up from reference TRBV7-2 and TRBJ2-5, is GAGVSQSPSNKVTEKGKDVELRCDPISGHTALYWYRQSLGQGLEFLIYFQGNSAPDKSGLPSDRFSAERTGGSVSTLTIQRTQQEDSAVYLCASSSTGRRSETQYFGPGTRLLVL.

This clonotype was observed a few times. This sequence joins TRBV3-1 and TRBJ2-7; D gene ambiguous. V lost 0 bases and J lost 0, with 9 bases in between. This CDR3 has 15 amino acids. CDR1 and CDR2 from the germline V gene are LGHDT and YNNKEL (reference sequence). Written as DNA, the CDR3 is TGTGCCAGCAGCCAAGAAGGCGTCCCCTCCTACGAGCAGTACTTC. Translation gives CASSQEGVPSYEQYF.

This sequence joins TRBV2 and TRBJ2-6; D call uncertain. The CDR3 has 15 residues. In germline, CDR1 is SNHLY, CDR2 FYNNEI. Trimming pared 8 bases from V and 2 bases from J, leaving 13 bases between. The CDR3 sequence: CASLDRLAGANVLTF. The CDR3 bases are TGTGCCAGCCTGGACCGCTTAGCTGGGGCCAACGTCCTGACTTTC. Drawing the rest from reference TRBV2 and TRBJ2-6, the complete variable domain is EPEVTQTPSHQVTQMGQEVILRCVPISNHLYFYWYRQILGQKVEFLVSFYNNEISEKSEIFDDQFSVERPDGSNFTLKIRSTKLEDSAMYFCASLDRLAGANVLTFGAGSRLTVL.

The sample holds a few counts of this clonotype. The V call is TRBV5-1, the J call TRBJ1-2; 9 bases agree with TRBD1. The CDR3 is made up of 14 amino acids. Trimming removed 4 bases from V and 8 bases from J; junction bases left unmatched: 9. Germline V gene lookup returns CDR1 SGHRS and CDR2 YFSETQ. The CDR3 loop reads CASSPGTGKLGYTF. The CDR3 DNA reads as TGCGCCAGCAGCCCGGGGACAGGGAAACTAGGCTACACCTTC.

The rearrangement uses TRBV5-1 and TRBJ2-5; the D gene is possibly TRBD1 (6 bases). From germline, CDR1 is SGHRS and CDR2 YFSETQ. V lost 4 bases and J 6 bases, leaving 16 bases between the germline ends. The CDR3 length is 14 residues. CDR3 in DNA: TGCGCCAGCAGCCTGGGTGGGGGCTTAAAGACCCAGTACTTC. Protein product: CASSLGGGLKTQYF.

The genes are TRBV9 and TRBJ2-5; D uncertain. Trimming shortened V by 4 bases and J by 4 bases, and 17 bases separated the two germline ends. Germline values: CDR1 SGDLS, CDR2 YYNGEE. This CDR3 spans 15 amino acids. CDR3 protein: CASSSPFRNTETQYF. The CDR3 nucleotides are TGTGCCAGCAGCTCCCCCTTTAGAAATACAGAGACCCAGTACTTC.

This clonotype was observed at least ten times. V is TRBV5-1 and J is TRBJ1-2; a weak D match, TRBD1 (5 bases). V was trimmed by 4 bases and J by 8 bases, leaving 21 bases between them. The CDR3 is 15 amino acids. Germline CDR1 is SGHRS and CDR2 is YFSETQ. CDR3 bases: TGCGCCAGCAGCCGGGGGGAGGACGGTGGATTCGGCTACACCTTC. This gives the protein CASSRGEDGGFGYTF.

This rearrangement joins TRBV5-1 to TRBJ1-6; TRBD1 might be the D (6 bases). Trimming removed 4 bases from V and 7 bases from J, with 12 bases in between. This CDR3 comprises 14 residues. Germline V lookup: CDR1 SGHRS, CDR2 YFSETQ. CDR3 nucleotide sequence: TGCGCCAGCAGCCCGGACAGCCGAAATTCACCCCTCCACTTT. Protein sequence: CASSPDSRNSPLHF.

On this clonotype itself: The junction and the germline gene differ at one end; a read error may be behind it. This CDR3 is CSGGAGGTIFDEETQHF. In DNA form, the CDR3 reads TGCAGCGGGGGGGCAGGGGGTACCATTTTTGACGAGGAGACCCAGCACTTC. This chain connects TRBV29-1 to TRBJ2-5, with a weak D call TRBD1 (7 bases). Germline V gives CDR1 SQVTM, CDR2 ANQGSEA. CDR3 size: 17 residues.

A few counts support this clonotype. This sequence joins TRBV11-3 and TRBJ2-1; 9 bases match TRBD1. The V segment lost 0 bases and the J segment 4 bases; nucleotides outside the gene matches: 4. Germline CDR1 is SGHNT and CDR2 is YENEEA. This CDR3 region has 16 residues. CDR3 protein: CASSLDMTGGYNEQFF. The CDR3 DNA reads as TGTGCCAGCAGCTTAGATATGACAGGGGGGTACAATGAGCAGTTCTTC.

The J gene is TRBJ2-1, the V gene TRBV29-1; D may correspond to TRBD1 or TRBD2 (5 bases each). CDR1 and CDR2 from the germline V gene are SQVTM and ANQGSEA. There are 13 residues in the CDR3. V was shortened by 4 bases and J by 8 bases, with 15 bases between the two germline ends. The CDR3 DNA reads as TGCAGCGTTGCGGGGCCAATCCCACATGAGCAGTTCTTC. This gives the protein CSVAGPIPHEQFF.

This rearrangement joins TRBV28 to TRBJ2-1; D is unclear. Germline-derived CDR1 and CDR2 are MDHEN and SYDVKM. The germline V and J ends were trimmed by 7 bases and 5 bases, with 6 bases remaining between them. The CDR3 consists of 11 residues. The CDR3 DNA reads TGTGCCAGCACGTCGAACAATGAGCAGTTCTTC. Its translation: CASTSNNEQFF.

This clonotype was seen more than once but under ten times. This rearrangement joins TRBV7-9 to TRBJ2-4, with 7 bases matching TRBD1. Per germline, CDR1 SEHNR and CDR2 FQNEAQ (reference sequence). Trimming took 6 bases from V and 1 from J; bases not matched to a gene: 12. This CDR3 has 17 amino acids. CDR3 nucleotides: TGTGCCAGCAGGGTTGGGTTCGACAGGGCGGCCAAAAACATTCAGTACTTC. Its translation is CASRVGFDRAAKNIQYF.

This clonotype was observed a handful of times. The rearrangement joins TRBV20-1 to TRBJ2-7; weak D call: TRBD2 (5 bases). Between the trimmed V and J ends, which lost 5 bases and 3 bases, there was a span of 17 bases. Germline V gene sequence: CDR1 DFQATT, CDR2 SNEGSKA (reference sequence). The length of the CDR3 is 14 residues. CDR3 amino acids: CSARKWTAFYEQYF. Written as DNA, the CDR3 is TGCAGTGCTCGGAAATGGACTGCATTCTACGAGCAGTACTTC.

This clonotype has just a few counts. The gene calls are TRBV11-2 and TRBJ2-2; 8 bases agree with TRBD1. The CDR3 covers 14 residues. With V trimmed by 10 bases and J by 5 bases, 9 bases remained unmatched. Looked up from germline, CDR1 is SGHAT and CDR2 is FQNNGV. In nucleotides, the CDR3 is TGTGCCACGCGGAGGCAGGGGGCTACCGGGGAGCTGTTTTTT. Protein: CATRRQGATGELFF.

This clonotype was recorded a few times. This chain joins TRBV18 and TRBJ1-1; perhaps TRBD1 as D (5 bases). Trimming stripped 2 bases from V and 1 base from J, with 14 bases between. CDR1 and CDR2 (germline): KGHSH, LQKENI. This CDR3 spans 16 amino acids. The CDR3 loop is CASSPSIATGNTEAFF. In nucleotides, the CDR3 is TGTGCCAGCTCACCATCCATCGCCACAGGGAACACTGAAGCTTTCTTT.

This chain connects TRBV18 to TRBJ2-2, with D possibly being TRBD2 (5 bases). This CDR3 is 13 amino acids long. The V gene's germline CDR1 is KGHSH and CDR2 LQKENI. Trimming pared 6 bases from V and 10 bases from J, leaving 15 bases between. This CDR3 reads CASSRRGSEELFF. The CDR3 nucleotides are TGTGCCAGCTCGCGAAGAGGGTCCGAGGAGCTGTTTTTT.

This clonotype came up a few times. The chain has TRBV6-5 and TRBJ1-2; D not resolved. Germline V gene sequence: CDR1 MNHEY, CDR2 SVGAGI. The CDR3 is 14 residues long. Trimming left V 0 bases short and J 6 bases short, with 11 bases between. The CDR3 here is CASSYSNVYHGYTF. Here the CDR3 DNA reads TGTGCCAGCAGTTACTCCAACGTCTATCATGGCTACACCTTC.

Only a few counts were recorded for this clonotype. The chain joins TRBV10-3 to TRBJ2-3; D uncertain. Germline CDR1 is ENHRY and CDR2 is SYGVKD. This CDR3 is built from 15 residues. Trimming shortened V by 3 bases and J by 1 base, and 11 bases separated the two germline ends. The CDR3 DNA reads TGTGCCATCAGTGACCGGAGTTCGGGCACAGATACGCAGTATTTT. This gives the protein CAISDRSSGTDTQYF.

The genes are TRBV18 and TRBJ2-5; no definite D call. Germline lookup yields CDR1 KGHSH and CDR2 LQKENI. V lost 8 bases and J lost 5, with 12 bases in between. The CDR3 is 12 residues long. The CDR3 DNA is TGTGCCAGCGTGGGGTTACGGGAGACCCAGTACTTC. As protein: CASVGLRETQYF.

V and J are TRBV7-9 and TRBJ2-1; no definite D call. Germline values: CDR1 SEHNR, CDR2 FQNEAQ (reference sequence). V was pared by 4 bases and J by 9 bases, with 22 bases between. This CDR3 is 16 amino acids long. The CDR3: CASSSPPAPTFGEQFF. CDR3 DNA: TGTGCCAGCAGCTCCCCGCCCGCCCCCACCTTCGGTGAGCAGTTCTTC.

The gene calls are TRBV5-1 and TRBJ2-7; 7 bases match TRBD2. The J segment lost 10 bases and the V segment lost 4 bases, leaving 11 bases of the junction unmatched. The CDR3 spans 13 residues. Germline assignment: CDR1 SGHRS and CDR2 YFSETQ. The CDR3 loop reads CASSGDYPTYQYF. CDR3 nucleotides: TGCGCCAGCAGCGGGGACTATCCTACGTATCAGTACTTC.